Included here is one TCR beta chain sequence, with context. Germline loops: CDR1 SGHAT, CDR2 FQNNGV. Trimming took 4 bases from V and 0 from J; bases not matched to a gene: 4. The CDR3 covers 15 residues. This sample is drawn from a study of blood T cell repertoires in COVID-19. In the original workflow: Estimates of nucleated cell counts were drawn from the amplification of reference gene primers. The repertoire was sequenced with immunoSEQ multiplex PCR; TCRdb's copy has only in-frame clones and lacks some. V and J calls plus clone size are reproduced from that table; the DNA served to infer D and trimming. The sample lists 90,000 to 150,000 clones, 80% to 90% occurring once.

This clonotype was obtained from a man in his 70s with active or convalescent COVID-19. The chain joins TRBV11-2 to TRBJ2-7; 9 nucleotides line up with TRBD1. Sequences were obtained from peripheral blood. The CDR3 is CASSSPGQGSYEQYF. CDR3 sequence (DNA): TGTGCCAGCAGCTCCCCGGGACAGGGCTCCTACGAGCAGTACTTC.